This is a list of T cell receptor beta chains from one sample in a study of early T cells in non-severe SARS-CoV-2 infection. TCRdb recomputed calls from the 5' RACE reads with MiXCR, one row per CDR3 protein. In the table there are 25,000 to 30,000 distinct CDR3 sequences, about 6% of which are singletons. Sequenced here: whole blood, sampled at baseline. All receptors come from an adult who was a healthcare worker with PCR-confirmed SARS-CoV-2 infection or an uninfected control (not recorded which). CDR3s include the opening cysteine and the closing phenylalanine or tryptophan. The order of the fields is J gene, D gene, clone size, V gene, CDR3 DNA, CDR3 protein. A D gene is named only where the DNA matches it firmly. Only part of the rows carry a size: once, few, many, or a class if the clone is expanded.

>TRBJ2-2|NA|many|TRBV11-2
TGTGCCAGCAGCTTATACGGCGGGACCGGGGAGCTGTTTTTT
CASSLYGGTGELFF
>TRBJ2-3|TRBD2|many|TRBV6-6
TGTGCCAGCAGTGGGGGGACTAGCAACCTGCTGACAGATACGCAGTATTTT
CASSGGTSNLLTDTQYF
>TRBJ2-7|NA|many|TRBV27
TGTGCCAGCAGTTCCTCCGGACCCCGTCGGTCCGAGCAGTACTTC
CASSSSGPRRSEQYF
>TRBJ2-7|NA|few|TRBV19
TGTGCCAGTAGTACCAAGGAAACCTACGAGCAGTACTTC
CASSTKETYEQYF
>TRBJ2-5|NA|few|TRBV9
TGTGCCAGCAGCGTAATGGGCCAAGAGACCCAGTACTTC
CASSVMGQETQYF
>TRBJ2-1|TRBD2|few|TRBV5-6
TGTGCCAGCAGCTTTAGCGGGGGGGCCGGGGAGCAGTTCTTC
CASSFSGGAGEQFF
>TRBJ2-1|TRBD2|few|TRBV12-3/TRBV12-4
TGTGCCAGCAGTCCGGGACTAGCGGGAGGATCCTCCTACAATGAGCAGTTCTTC
CASSPGLAGGSSYNEQFF
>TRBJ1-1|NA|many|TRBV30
TGTGCCTGGAAAACGAACACTGAAGCTTTCTTT
CAWKTNTEAFF
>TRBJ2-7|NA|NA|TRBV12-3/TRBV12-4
TGTGCCAGCAGTTTAGCCGGGGCAGTTTACGAGCAGTACTTC
CASSLAGAVYEQYF
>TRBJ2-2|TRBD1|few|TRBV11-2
TGTGCCAGCAGCTTAGCGGTCAGGGGGCTTACCGGGGAGCTGTTTTTT
CASSLAVRGLTGELFF
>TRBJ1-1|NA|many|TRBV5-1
TGCGCCAGCAGGAGGGGCATGAACACTGAAGCTTTCTTT
CASRRGMNTEAFF
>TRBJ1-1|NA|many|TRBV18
TGTGCCAGCTCAACGGCAGGGAACACTGAAGCTTTCTTT
CASSTAGNTEAFF
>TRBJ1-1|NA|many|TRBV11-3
TGTGCCAGCAGCTCAGGGCGCGGGACAATTAACACTGAAGCTTTCTTT
CASSSGRGTINTEAFF
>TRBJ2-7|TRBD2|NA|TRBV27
TGTGCCAGCAGTTTGTTCACTAGCGGGAAGTCCTACGAGCAGTACTTC
CASSLFTSGKSYEQYF
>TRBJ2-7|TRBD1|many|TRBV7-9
TGTGCCAGCAGCCCCAACATGGACAGGGTCTTTTCGGTTTCCACCTCCTACGAGCAGTACTTC
CASSPNMDRVFSVSTSYEQYF
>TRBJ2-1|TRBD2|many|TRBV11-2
TGTGCCAGCAGCTTAGAGCGGGAGGGCGGTGAGCAGTTCTTC
CASSLEREGGEQFF
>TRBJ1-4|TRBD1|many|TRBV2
TGTGCCAGCAGTGTCCAACTGGGACAGGAACTAAATGAAAAACTGTTTTTT
CASSVQLGQELNEKLFF
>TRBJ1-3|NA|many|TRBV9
TGTGCCAGCAGCGTAGAGATCAGGGCCGCCGGAAACACCATATATTTT
CASSVEIRAAGNTIYF
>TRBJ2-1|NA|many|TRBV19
TGTGCCAGTAGTATAGCTAGCGCTGCCTACAATGAGCAGTTCTTC
CASSIASAAYNEQFF
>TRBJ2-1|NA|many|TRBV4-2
TGTGCCAGCAGTCTAGCCAAATCCTACAATGAGCAGTTCTTC
CASSLAKSYNEQFF
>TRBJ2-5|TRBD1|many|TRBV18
TGTGCCAGCCCCCTGACAGGGGAGGAGAAGACCCAGTACTTC
CASPLTGEEKTQYF
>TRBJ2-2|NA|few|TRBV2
TGTGCCAGCAGTCCCCTCGGGGGGCCCGGGGAGCTGTTTTTT
CASSPLGGPGELFF
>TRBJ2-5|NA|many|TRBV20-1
TGCAGTGCTAGGTTTCGCTGGAGGGGTGAGACCCAGTACTTC
CSARFRWRGETQYF
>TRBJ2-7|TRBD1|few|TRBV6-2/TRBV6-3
TGTGCCAGCAGTTACCGACAGGGGAGCTCCTACGAGCAGTACTTC
CASSYRQGSSYEQYF
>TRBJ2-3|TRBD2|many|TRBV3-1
TGTGCCAGCAGCCAAGTCGTGGGGGGGACCCCAGATACGCAGTATTTT
CASSQVVGGTPDTQYF
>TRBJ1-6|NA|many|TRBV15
TGTGCCACCAGCAGAGCTCAGGGAAGTAATTCACCCCTCCACTTT
CATSRAQGSNSPLHF
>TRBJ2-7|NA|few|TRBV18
TGTGCCAGCTCGCAAGGAACCTCCTACGAGCAGTACTTC
CASSQGTSYEQYF
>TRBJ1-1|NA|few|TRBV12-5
TGTGCTAGTGGTTTGTTTGAAGGCACTGAAGCTTTCTTT
CASGLFEGTEAFF
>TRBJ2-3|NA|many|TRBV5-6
TGTGCCAGCGGCGACTTCGCAGATACGCAGTATTTT
CASGDFADTQYF
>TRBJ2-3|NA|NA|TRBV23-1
TGCGCCAGCAGTCACACCCAGTTT
CASSHTQF
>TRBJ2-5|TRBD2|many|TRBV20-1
TGCAGTGCTAGGGTCGGACTAGCGCAAGAGACCCAGTACTTC
CSARVGLAQETQYF
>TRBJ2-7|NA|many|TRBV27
TGTGCCAGCCTCCCCCGTGGGGCGGAGGAGCAGTACTTC
CASLPRGAEEQYF
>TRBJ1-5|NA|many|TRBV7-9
TGTGCCAGCAGCTTAGGAGGGGATCAGCCCCAGCATTTT
CASSLGGDQPQHF
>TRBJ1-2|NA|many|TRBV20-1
TGCAGTGCTTTGCCGGGACCCACAAAACGATTTAGCTATGGCTACACCTTC
CSALPGPTKRFSYGYTF
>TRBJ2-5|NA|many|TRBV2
TGTGCCAGCAGGGTCGAGGCTCCGACCCAGTACTTC
CASRVEAPTQYF
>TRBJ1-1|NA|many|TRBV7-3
TGTGCCAGCAGCTCCAGGGCGGACACTGAAGCTTTCTTT
CASSSRADTEAFF
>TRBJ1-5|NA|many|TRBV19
TGTGCCAGTAGTATTTCATCGGTCCAGCATTTT
CASSISSVQHF
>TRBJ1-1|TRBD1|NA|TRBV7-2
TGTGCCAGCAGCTCCTACCCCGGGACAGGTCGGGCTTTCTTT
CASSSYPGTGRAFF
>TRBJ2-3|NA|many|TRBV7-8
TGTGCCAGCAGCTTATGGCTAATACGCGGCACAGATACGCAGTATTTT
CASSLWLIRGTDTQYF
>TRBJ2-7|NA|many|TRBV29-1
TGCAGCGCCGGGACTGGATACTCAGAGCAGTACTTC
CSAGTGYSEQYF
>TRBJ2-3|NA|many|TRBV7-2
TGTGCCAGCAGCTTAGGGGCCAGAACTCTAACAGATACGCAGTATTTT
CASSLGARTLTDTQYF
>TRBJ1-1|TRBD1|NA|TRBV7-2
TGTGCCAGCAGCTTAGGAAGGACAGGGGCCGGAGGGACTGAAGCTTTCTTT
CASSLGRTGAGGTEAFF
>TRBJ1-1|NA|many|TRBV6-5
TGTGCCAGCAGTTCCTCTGGGGTAGCTGGGGGTGAAGCTTTCTTT
CASSSSGVAGGEAFF
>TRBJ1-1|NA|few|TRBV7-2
TGTGCCAGCAGCTTAGCTTTTACATCCACTGAAGCTTTCTTT
CASSLAFTSTEAFF
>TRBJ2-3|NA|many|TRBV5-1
TGCGCCAGCAGCTATGCTGGGGGGGGCCTAACAGATACGCAGTATTTT
CASSYAGGGLTDTQYF
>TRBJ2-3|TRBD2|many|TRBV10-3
TGTGCCATCAGTGAGTCGACCCCTAGGACTAGCGGGGGGGCCACAGATACGCAGTATTTT
CAISESTPRTSGGATDTQYF
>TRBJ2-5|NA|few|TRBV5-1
TGCGCCAGCAGCTTGACCCGCCAAGAGACCCAGTACTTC
CASSLTRQETQYF
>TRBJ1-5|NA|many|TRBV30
TGTGCCTGGAGTGTAGGGACCTACAATCAGCCCCAGCATTTT
CAWSVGTYNQPQHF
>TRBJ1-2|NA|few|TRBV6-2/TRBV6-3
TGTGCCAGCAGTTACCGGGACCATGGCTACACCTTC
CASSYRDHGYTF
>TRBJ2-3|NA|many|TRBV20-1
TGCAGTGCCGACTCTCGGGGAGATACGCAGTATTTT
CSADSRGDTQYF
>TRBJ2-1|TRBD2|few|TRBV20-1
TGCAGTGCTAGTCCCGGACTAGCGGGAGGGCCAGGGGACAATGAGCAGTTCTTC
CSASPGLAGGPGDNEQFF
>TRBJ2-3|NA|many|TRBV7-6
TGTGCCAGCAGCTTATTTGGCTCGCGGGATACGCAGTATTTT
CASSLFGSRDTQYF
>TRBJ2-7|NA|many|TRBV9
TGTGCCAGCAGCGCCGGAGGAGACAGTGCCTACGAGCAGTACTTC
CASSAGGDSAYEQYF
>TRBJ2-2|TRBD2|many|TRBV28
TGTGCCAGCAGCCTAACCCCTAGCGGGGGTACCGGGGAGCTGTTTTTT
CASSLTPSGGTGELFF
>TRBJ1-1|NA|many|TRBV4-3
TGCGCCAGCAGCCAAGGCGAGAACACTGAAGCTTTCTTT
CASSQGENTEAFF
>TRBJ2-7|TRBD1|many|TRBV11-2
TGTGCCAGCAGCTGGGACAGGTACGAGCAGTACTTC
CASSWDRYEQYF
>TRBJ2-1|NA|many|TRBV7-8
TGTGCCAGCAGCCGTCGCAATGAGCAGTTCTTC
CASSRRNEQFF